This paragraph covers one TCR beta chain sequence. Its antigen remains undetermined. The input lacks base qualities; no much larger clone sits a single base away. The CDR3 measures 15 amino acids from cysteine to phenylalanine. Only the CDR3 part of the read is kept: 45 bases, read in frame from the first base. V loses 4 bases at its end and J loses 2 bases; junction bases beyond the gene matches: 5. Reading the germline V gene gives CDR1 SGHTA and CDR2 FQGTGA. The data stem from a study of blood T cell repertoires in COVID-19 (dated by TCRdb to the early 2020s). Turning to the overall study: Collaborator samples came from the United States, Italy and Spain and covered acute and convalescent phases of COVID-19. The prospective study material was composed of cDNA or gDNA derived from T cells, B-cell-depleted T cells, or PBMCs. Deeply sampled blood TCRbeta repertoires from subjects exposed to, actively infected with, or recovered from COVID-19 were included in the dataset. The repertoires were released in a freely available public database meant as a resource for research on the immune response to SARS-CoV-2. The samples were drawn from two sources: the first 160 participants of the ongoing ImmuneRACE study, and fewer than 1,500 subjects contributed by 6 global collaborators. Nearly every sample came with metadata listing a de-identified subject ID, COVID-19 status, age in years and sex. Where available, HLA class I and class II types were obtained from metadata supplied by the sample provider rather than from assay-based typing.

The immunoSEQ Assay, a bias-controlled multiplex PCR, was used to amplify TCRbeta CDR3 regions from genomic DNA. The paper's processing steps were these. Within the assay, amplification of reference gene primers was used to estimate how many nucleated cells each sample contained. Sequence reads were collapsed and filtered to measure the absolute abundance of every unique TCRbeta CDR3 rearrangement. For each sample, productive Simpson clonality was calculated by taking the square root of Simpson's diversity index across productive rearrangements. TCRdb retrieved this table from immuneACCESS and kept in-frame rearrangements only. Not all clones are present; in checked studies, unresolved V genes account for under half, and no reason is known for the remainder. V and J calls and clone size are copied from that table; D and trimming were computed from the DNA. Counted in this sample were 200,000 to 300,000 clones; roughly nine tenths of them appeared once. The ten largest clones represent around 1.5% of the sample.

Samples from volunteer blood donors who had recovered from COVID-19 were contributed by a second Seattle source. Whole blood was collected in K2EDTA tubes by collaborating institutions according to the institutions' own protocols. For TCRbeta analysis, collaborators shipped samples as frozen whole blood, isolated PBMCs, or DNA extracted from either of those sample types. The investigation overall reported the following: The quantity of clinical and demographic metadata differed by source and by participant and was supplied without curation.

This receptor was identified in an older woman who had recovered from COVID-19. The rearranged segments are TRBV7-3 and TRBJ2-1; 7 nucleotides in the junction match TRBD1. The material sequenced was peripheral blood. The CDR3 region: CASSSGQVPYNEQFF. The DNA reads TGTGCCAGCAGCTCCGGACAGGTGCCCTACAATGAGCAGTTCTTC.